One TCR beta chain is described in this entry. The same CDR3 is also encoded by other DNA sequences in this sample. CDR1 and CDR2 from the germline V gene are SGHTA and FQGNSA. Deletions cut 5 bases from V and 6 bases from J, with 5 bases between. This CDR3 is built from 11 residues. This sample stems from a study of beta chain features in type 1 diabetes. Overall study: Age, gender and cell yields were alike across patients and healthy donors.

Stem cell-like memory, regulatory, central memory and naive CD4+ cells were sorted via CD45RO/CCR7/CD25/CD127/CD95/CD27. Sorted populations all exceeded 95% purity. Expressed TCRB transcripts were sequenced after all isolated RNA was converted to cDNA. It was found that naive, central memory and regulatory T cell samples averaged roughly 3.6 million reads. The data were produced by immunoSEQ multiplex PCR, yet TCRdb's version contains in-frame clones alone and is incomplete. The top ten clones hold roughly 0.035% of a sample with a few hundred thousand clones, 14% of them seen once. The chain recombines TRBV7-2 with TRBJ2-1; D is undetermined. The sample taken for sequencing was naive CD4+ T cells from blood. The TCR comes from a man aged 25 to 45 in good health. Here the CDR3 DNA reads TGTGCCAGCAGCGCCTTCAATGAGCAGTTCTTC. Encoded protein: CASSAFNEQFF.